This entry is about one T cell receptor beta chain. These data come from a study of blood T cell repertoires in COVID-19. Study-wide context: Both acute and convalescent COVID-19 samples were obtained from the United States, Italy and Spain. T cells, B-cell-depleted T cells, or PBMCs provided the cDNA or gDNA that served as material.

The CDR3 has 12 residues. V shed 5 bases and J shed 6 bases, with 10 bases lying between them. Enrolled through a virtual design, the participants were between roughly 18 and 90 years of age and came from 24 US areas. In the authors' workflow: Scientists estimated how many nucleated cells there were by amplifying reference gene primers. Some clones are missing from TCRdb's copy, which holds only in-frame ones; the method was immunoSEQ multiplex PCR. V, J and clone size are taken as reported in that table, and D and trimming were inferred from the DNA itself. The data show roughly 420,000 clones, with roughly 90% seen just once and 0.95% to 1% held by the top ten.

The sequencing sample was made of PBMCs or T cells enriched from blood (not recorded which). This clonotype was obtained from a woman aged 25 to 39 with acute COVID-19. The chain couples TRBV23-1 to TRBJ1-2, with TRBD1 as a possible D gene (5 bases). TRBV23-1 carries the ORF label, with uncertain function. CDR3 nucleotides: TGCGCCAGCAGTGCAGGGTATCATGGCTACACCTTC. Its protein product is CASSAGYHGYTF.